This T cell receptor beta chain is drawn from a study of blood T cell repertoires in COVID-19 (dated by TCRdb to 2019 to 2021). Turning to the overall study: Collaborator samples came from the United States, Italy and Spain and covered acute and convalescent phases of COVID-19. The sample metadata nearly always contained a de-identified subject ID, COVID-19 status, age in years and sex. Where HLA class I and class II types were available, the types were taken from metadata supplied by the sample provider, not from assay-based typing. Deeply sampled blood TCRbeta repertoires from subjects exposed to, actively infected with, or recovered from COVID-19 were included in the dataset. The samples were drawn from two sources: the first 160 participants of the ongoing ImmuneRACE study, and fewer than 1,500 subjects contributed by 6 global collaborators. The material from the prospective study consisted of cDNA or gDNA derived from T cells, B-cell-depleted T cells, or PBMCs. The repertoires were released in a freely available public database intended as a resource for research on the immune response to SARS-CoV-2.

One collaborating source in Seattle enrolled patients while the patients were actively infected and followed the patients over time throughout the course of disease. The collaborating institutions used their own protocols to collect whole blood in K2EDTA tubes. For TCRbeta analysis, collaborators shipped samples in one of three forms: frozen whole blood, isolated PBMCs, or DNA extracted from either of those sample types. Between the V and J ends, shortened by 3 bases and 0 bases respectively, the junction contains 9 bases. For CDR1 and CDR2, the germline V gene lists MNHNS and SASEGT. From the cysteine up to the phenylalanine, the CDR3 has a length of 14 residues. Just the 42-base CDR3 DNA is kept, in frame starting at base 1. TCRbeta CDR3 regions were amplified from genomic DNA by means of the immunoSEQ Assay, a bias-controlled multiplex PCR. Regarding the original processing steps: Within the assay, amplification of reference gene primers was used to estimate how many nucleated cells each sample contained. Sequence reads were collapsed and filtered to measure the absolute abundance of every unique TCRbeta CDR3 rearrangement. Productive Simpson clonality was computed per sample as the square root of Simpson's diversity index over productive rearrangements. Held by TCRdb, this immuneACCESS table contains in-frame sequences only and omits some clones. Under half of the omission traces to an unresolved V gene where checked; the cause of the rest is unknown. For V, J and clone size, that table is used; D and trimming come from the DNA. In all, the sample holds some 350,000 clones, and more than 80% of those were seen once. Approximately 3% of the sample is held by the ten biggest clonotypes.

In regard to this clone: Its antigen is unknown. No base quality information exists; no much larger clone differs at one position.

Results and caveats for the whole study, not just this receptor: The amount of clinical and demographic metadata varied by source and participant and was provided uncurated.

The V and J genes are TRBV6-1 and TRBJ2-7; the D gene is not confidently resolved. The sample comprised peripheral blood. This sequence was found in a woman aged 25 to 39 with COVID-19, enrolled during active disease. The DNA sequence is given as TGTGCCAGCAGTGACAGAAGGAGCTCCTACGAGCAGTACTTC. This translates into CASSDRRSSYEQYF.